These 5 T cell receptor beta chains came from one sample sequenced in a study of human T cells and chemical hapten exposure. One entry per CDR3 protein results from TCRdb running MiXCR on the RACE reads. The sample lists more than 85,000 distinct CDR3 sequences; roughly 10% were seen once. Stated time point: patch test 2, 6 weeks after DPC sensitization. Treatment denoted: therapeutic diphenylcyclopropenone sensitization with weekly scalp DPC. Sequenced material: whole blood, taken in connection with sensitization to the hapten diphenylcyclopropenone (DPC). Every receptor here comes from a woman aged 40 to 55 with alopecia areata. Some clones in this sample may be carry-over from other donors' samples.

This rearrangement joins TRBV18 to TRBJ1-2; 8 bases are a match to TRBD1. The CDR3 has 16 amino acids. V trimming: 3 bases; J trimming: 1 base; junction bases outside the gene matches: 7. Germline assignment: CDR1 KGHSH and CDR2 LQKENI. The DNA of the CDR3 is TGTGCCAGCTCACCGTCCGCGGGACAGGATAACTATGGCTACACCTTC. It codes for CASSPSAGQDNYGYTF.

The sample holds a few counts of this clonotype. This rearrangement joins TRBV15 to TRBJ2-1; D is perhaps TRBD2 (7 bases). The ends were cut back, 8 bases at V and 4 bases at J, with 15 bases in the middle. The CDR3 covers 14 residues. Germline V gives CDR1 LNHNV, CDR2 YYDKDF (reference sequence). CDR3 loop: CATWGGLSYNEQFF. In DNA, the CDR3 is TGTGCCACCTGGGGGGGCCTCTCTTACAATGAGCAGTTCTTC. The full variable domain, with the rest looked up from reference TRBV15 and TRBJ2-1, is DAMVIQNPRYQVTQFGKPVTLSCSQTLNHNVMYWYQQKSSQAPKLLFHYYDKDFNNEADTPDNFQSRRPNTSFCFLDIRSPGLGDTAMYLCATWGGLSYNEQFFGPGTRLTVL.

This clonotype showed up many times. The rearrangement uses TRBV20-1 and TRBJ1-6; a possible D gene is TRBD1 (5 bases). Germline V gives CDR1 DFQATT, CDR2 SNEGSKA (reference sequence). The CDR3 is 14 amino acids. Between the trimmed V and J ends, which lost 5 bases and 7 bases, there was a span of 15 bases. The CDR3 region has the DNA TGCAGTGCTCGGCTGGGGGGTGGGAATTCACCCCTCCACTTT. Translating gives CSARLGGGNSPLHF.

The sample holds a few counts of this clonotype. The chain combines TRBV25-1 with TRBJ2-3, with a possible D match to TRBD2 (5 bases). This CDR3 contains 13 residues. Germline loops: CDR1 MGHDK, CDR2 SYGVNS. Trimming took 3 bases from V and 1 from J, leaving 5 bases between them. The CDR3 nucleotides read TGTGCCAGCAGTGACGGGGGCACAGATACGCAGTATTTT. It codes for CASSDGGTDTQYF.

This clonotype appeared a few times. The chain joins TRBV6-1 to TRBJ1-1; the D gene is possibly TRBD1 (5 bases). Germline V gene data show CDR1 as MNHNS and CDR2 as SASEGT. The CDR3 covers 15 residues. The germline V and J ends were trimmed by 4 bases and 3 bases, with 15 bases remaining between them. In DNA form, the CDR3 reads TGTGCCAGCAGTGCGGCCAGTGGGGGAGACACTGAAGCTTTCTTT. Amino acids: CASSAASGGDTEAFF.